Each of the 23 T cell receptor beta chains below was sequenced from the same sample in a study of T cells in localized non-small cell lung cancer. TCRdb keeps only in-frame clones here, not all; method: immunoSEQ multiplex PCR. The repertoire includes about 15,000 clones, approximately 89% of them detected once, and under 30% sits in the top ten. Material: peripheral blood mononuclear cells, obtained before any cancer treatment. The receptors were gathered from a male donor older than 55 with stage II lung adenocarcinoma.

The chain combines TRBV7-9 with TRBJ2-5, with 12 bases lining up with TRBD2. This CDR3 has 17 amino acids. The junction had 10 bases not matched to a gene; V was cut back by 6 bases and J by 2 bases. The germline V gene has CDR1 SEHNR and CDR2 FQNEAQ (reference sequence). Here the CDR3 reads CASRLDLAGGTQETQYF. In nucleotides, the CDR3 is TGTGCCAGCAGACTGGATCTAGCGGGAGGGACACAAGAGACCCAGTACTTC.

This chain uses TRBV7-9 with TRBJ2-7; TRBD1 matches at 9 bases. Germline V gives CDR1 SEHNR, CDR2 FQNEAQ (reference sequence). There are 14 residues in the CDR3. The V gene end was trimmed by 1 base and the J gene end by 2 bases; junction bases not matched to a gene: 0. The CDR3 DNA reads as TGTGCCAGCAGCTTAGGGACAGGGGCCTACGAGCAGTACTTC. This gives the protein CASSLGTGAYEQYF.

CDR3 bases: TGTGCCAGCAGTTCCCGGGACGGGCAGTACTTC. Encoded protein: CASSSRDGQYF. The rearrangement joins TRBV7-9 to TRBJ2-7; possibly TRBD1 or TRBD2 for D (5 bases each). Trimming cost V 6 bases and J 9 bases, with 12 bases left between them. The CDR3 runs 11 residues. In germline, CDR1 is SEHNR, CDR2 FQNEAQ (reference sequence).

The rearrangement joins TRBV28 to TRBJ2-7, with a possible D match to TRBD2 (5 bases). Trimming left V 5 bases short and J 4 bases short, with 15 bases between. From germline, CDR1 is MDHEN and CDR2 SYDVKM. The CDR3 is 14 amino acids. CDR3 nucleotide sequence: TGTGCCAGCAGTCTAGCCGGAGTGGAATACGAGCAGTACTTC. It codes for CASSLAGVEYEQYF.

The chain uses TRBV14 and TRBJ1-1; a weak D match, TRBD1 (5 bases). This CDR3 is 16 amino acids long. Germline V lookup: CDR1 SGHDN, CDR2 FVKESK. The ends were cut back, 4 bases at V and 3 bases at J, with 18 bases in the middle. CDR3 coding DNA: TGTGCCAGCAGCCCCCTATGGGGGGTAGGTGACACTGAAGCTTTCTTT. Protein: CASSPLWGVGDTEAFF.

This clone was observed once. The rearrangement links TRBV28 to TRBJ1-2; D is possibly TRBD1 (6 bases). The V and J ends lost 5 bases and 4 bases respectively, with 20 bases between them. CDR3 length equals 16 residues. From germline, CDR1 is MDHEN and CDR2 SYDVKM. This CDR3 reads CASSPMTGLLAYGYTF. Here the CDR3 DNA reads TGTGCCAGCAGTCCCATGACAGGTCTTCTGGCCTATGGCTACACCTTC.

J is TRBJ2-7 and V is TRBV9; possibly TRBD1 for D (5 bases). CDR3 size: 14 residues. V dropped 4 bases and J dropped 4 bases, with 15 bases sitting between them. The germline V gene encodes CDR1 SGDLS and CDR2 YYNGEE. Here the CDR3 DNA reads TGTGCCAGCAGCCCCACGACAAGGGGATACGAGCAGTACTTC. Amino acid sequence: CASSPTTRGYEQYF.

V and J are TRBV11-2 and TRBJ1-2; possibly TRBD1 for D (6 bases). The CDR3 has 12 residues. Germline assignment: CDR1 SGHAT and CDR2 FQNNGV. V lost 5 bases, J lost 5 bases, and 9 bases lay in between. The CDR3 DNA reads TGTGCCAGCAGCGCAACAGGGTATGGCTACACCTTC. Translation gives CASSATGYGYTF.

This clone has just a few counts. The genes are TRBV19 and TRBJ1-2; D uncertain. V gave up 7 bases and J gave up 8 bases, with 17 bases separating them. The CDR3 loop spans 13 amino acids. Germline lookup yields CDR1 LNHDA and CDR2 SQIVND (reference sequence). The CDR3, as DNA: TGTGCCAGTATCGAGCCCCGCCTGAGGGGCTACACCTTC. Encoded protein: CASIEPRLRGYTF.

This clone has just one count. The gene calls are TRBV4-3 and TRBJ2-2; 11 positions agree with TRBD2. Germline V CDR1 and CDR2: LGHNA, YSLEER. CDR3 length: 19 residues. J lost 6 bases, V lost 4 bases, and 16 bases had no gene match. The CDR3 region is CASSPPPIAGGPGAGELFF. The CDR3, as DNA: TGCGCCAGCAGCCCCCCCCCGATAGCGGGAGGGCCAGGGGCCGGGGAGCTGTTTTTT.

V gene TRBV30 combines with J gene TRBJ2-2, with no clear D. This CDR3 region has 15 residues. Germline V gives CDR1 GTSNPN, CDR2 SVGIG (reference sequence). The V end was cut by 0 bases, the J end by 0 bases, with 8 bases between. CDR3 bases: TGTGCCTGGAGTGTAGGGCTAGCGAACACCGGGGAGCTGTTTTTT. It specifies CAWSVGLANTGELFF.

The chain recombines TRBV2 with TRBJ1-1, with 7 bases lining up with TRBD1. Unmatched junction bases numbered 5, after V lost 2 bases and J lost 2 bases. Germline-derived CDR1 and CDR2 are SNHLY and FYNNEI. CDR3 size: 15 residues. The CDR3 sequence is CASSEPTGTNTEAFF. The CDR3 bases are TGTGCCAGCAGTGAACCGACAGGGACTAACACTGAAGCTTTCTTT.

The chain has TRBV6-1 and TRBJ1-1; tentatively, D is TRBD1 (6 bases). V lost 0 bases and J 11 bases, leaving 19 bases between the germline ends. Germline V gives CDR1 MNHNS, CDR2 SASEGT. This CDR3 is built from 15 residues. CDR3 sequence (DNA): TGTGCCAGCAGTGAAGCGCGCAGGGGCACCTTGAGGGCTTTCTTT. Its translation: CASSEARRGTLRAFF.

V usage is TRBV27 and J usage is TRBJ1-1, with 9 bases aligning to TRBD1. V was clipped by 5 bases and J by 0 bases; unmatched bases: 7. The CDR3 sequence is 16 residues long. Germline lookup yields CDR1 MNHEY and CDR2 SMNVEV (reference sequence). CDR3 protein: CASSTHRGLLNTEAFF. CDR3 bases: TGTGCCAGCAGTACCCACAGGGGGCTGTTGAACACTGAAGCTTTCTTT.

This clone appeared a single time. The chain uses TRBV6-6 and TRBJ2-7; D tentatively reads TRBD1 or TRBD2 (5 bases each). The CDR3 consists of 14 residues. Germline lookup yields CDR1 MNHNY and CDR2 SVGAGI (reference sequence). V was trimmed by 1 base and J by 4 bases, leaving 11 bases between them. This CDR3 is CASSYYGARYEQYF. The CDR3 DNA sequence: TGTGCCAGCAGTTACTACGGGGCTCGATACGAGCAGTACTTC.

V gene TRBV2 combines with J gene TRBJ2-7; D gene ambiguous. This CDR3 has 11 amino acids. V was trimmed by 8 bases and J by 3 bases, leaving 8 bases between them. Germline CDR1 reads SNHLY; CDR2 reads FYNNEI. This CDR3 reads CASVQGYEQYF. The CDR3 coding sequence is TGTGCCAGCGTCCAAGGCTACGAGCAGTACTTC.

V usage is TRBV25-1 and J usage is TRBJ1-5; perhaps TRBD1 as D (5 bases). Looked up from germline, CDR1 is MGHDK and CDR2 is SYGVNS. Trimming stripped 4 bases from V and 4 bases from J, with 11 bases between. The CDR3 is 14 residues long. Written as DNA, the CDR3 is TGTGCCAGCAGTGGGGTCGGGGCGAATCAGCCCCAGCATTTT. This sequence encodes CASSGVGANQPQHF.

The gene calls are TRBV5-4 and TRBJ2-7; D unclear. Germline values: CDR1 SGHNT, CDR2 YYREEE (reference sequence). This CDR3 is built from 14 residues. Trimming pared 0 bases from V and 3 bases from J, leaving 10 bases between. CDR3 bases: TGTGCCAGCAGCTTGGAGTCATTGGGCTACGAGCAGTACTTC. Translation gives CASSLESLGYEQYF. The whole variable domain, filled in from reference TRBV5-4 and TRBJ2-7, reads ETGVTQSPTHLIKTRGQQVTLRCSSQSGHNTVSWYQQALGQGPQFIFQYYREEENGRGNFPPRFSGLQFPNYSSELNVNALELDDSALYLCASSLESLGYEQYFGPGTRLTVT.

This clone appeared once. The chain has TRBV9 and TRBJ2-2; a weak D match, TRBD2 (6 bases). V gave up 2 bases and J gave up 1 base, with 6 bases separating them. CDR3 length: 14 residues. Germline V gene lookup returns CDR1 SGDLS and CDR2 YYNGEE. CDR3: CASSVGGNTGELFF. The CDR3 coding sequence is TGTGCCAGCAGCGTGGGAGGGAACACCGGGGAGCTGTTTTTT.

The chain has TRBV6-1 and TRBJ2-1, with D possibly being TRBD2 (6 bases). The CDR3 extends over 13 amino acids. The V end was cut by 4 bases, the J end by 7 bases, with 11 bases between. The germline V gene encodes CDR1 MNHNS and CDR2 SASEGT. This CDR3 reads CASSGATRNEQFF. The CDR3 region has the DNA TGTGCCAGCAGTGGGGCGACTAGGAATGAGCAGTTCTTC.

The chain couples TRBV25-1 to TRBJ1-1; 7 bases align to TRBD1. Germline assignment: CDR1 MGHDK and CDR2 SYGVNS. V was pared by 9 bases and J by 0 bases, with 7 bases of the junction left unmatched. This CDR3 region has 14 residues. CDR3 in amino acids: CASHQTGMNTEAFF. The CDR3 nucleotides are TGTGCCAGTCACCAGACAGGGATGAACACTGAAGCTTTCTTT.

V is TRBV4-1 and J is TRBJ2-7, with 12 bases lining up with TRBD2. Trimming cost V 1 base and J 3 bases; bases outside gene matches: 4. CDR1 and CDR2 (germline): MGHRA, YSYEKL. CDR3 length: 16 amino acids. The CDR3 DNA is TGCGCCAGCAGCCAAGCCGGGACTAGCGGGCTCTACGAGCAGTACTTC. Translating gives CASSQAGTSGLYEQYF.

This clone was seen a handful of times. J is TRBJ1-5 and V is TRBV28, with D unclear. The ends were cut back, 5 bases at V and 6 bases at J, with 17 bases in the middle. CDR1 is MDHEN and CDR2 is SYDVKM in the germline V gene. This CDR3 region has 15 residues. The CDR3 is CASSPVLATIQPQHF. CDR3 sequence (DNA): TGTGCCAGCAGTCCAGTACTAGCGACGATTCAGCCCCAGCATTTT.